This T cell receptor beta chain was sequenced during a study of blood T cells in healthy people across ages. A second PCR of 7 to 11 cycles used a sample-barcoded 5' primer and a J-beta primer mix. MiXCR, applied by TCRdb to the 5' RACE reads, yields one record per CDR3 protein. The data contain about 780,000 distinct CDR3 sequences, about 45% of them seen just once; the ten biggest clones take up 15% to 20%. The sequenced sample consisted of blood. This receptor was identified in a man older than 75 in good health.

The CDR3 here is CAIGGSGNTHNEQYF. Written as DNA, the CDR3 is TGTGCCATCGGGGGGTCGGGTAATACCCACAATGAGCAGTACTTC. The J gene is TRBJ2-7, the V gene TRBV10-3, with TRBD2 as a possible D gene (6 bases). The germline V gene encodes CDR1 ENHRY and CDR2 SYGVKD. V gave up 8 bases and J gave up 7 bases, with 24 bases separating them. CDR3 length: 15 residues.